The clone carrying this T cell receptor (beta chain) was found a few times. This record belongs to a study of shared clonotypes between healthy human individuals. Produced via immunoSEQ multiplex PCR; TCRdb's table is partial and in-frame only. The table lists about 690,000 clones, around 90% of them singletons. HIV-negative, healthy adults without recent acute infections or vaccinations were the donors. Germline lookup yields CDR1 SQVTM and CDR2 ANQGSEA. This CDR3 region has 12 residues. The V gene lost 5 bases and the J gene lost 3 bases, with 10 bases spanning the gap. Sequencing was done on a sample of memory CD8+ T cells from PBMCs. Subset specified: CD45RO+ cells pooled with CCR7-negative TemRA cells. This TCR was sampled from a man in his late teens or twenties in good health. Some clones in this sample may be carry-over from other donors' samples. The chain is built from TRBV29-1 and TRBJ2-5; weak D call: TRBD1 (6 bases). The CDR3 reads CSVWDTEETQYF. In DNA, the CDR3 is TGCAGCGTTTGGGACACAGAAGAGACCCAGTACTTC.